These 19 T cell receptor beta chains came from one sample sequenced in a study of brain T cells in children with intractable seizures. Assay used: immunoSEQ multiplex PCR; TCRdb lists only in-frame clones, some missing. The sample contains around 100,000 clones, around 94% of which appear only once. Source: peripheral blood, taken at surgery. These receptors were collected from a boy in the first two years of life with hemimegalencephaly and intractable seizures.

V gene TRBV4-3 combines with J gene TRBJ2-1, with D tentatively TRBD1 (5 bases). The V gene's germline CDR1 is LGHNA and CDR2 YSLEER. The CDR3 contains 14 residues. The V end was cut by 2 bases, the J end by 13 bases, with 18 bases between. CDR3 protein: CASSQTSGQMPQFF. The CDR3 nucleotides are TGCGCCAGCAGCCAAACCTCAGGACAAATGCCCCAGTTCTTC.

The rearrangement links TRBV27 to TRBJ2-7, with TRBD1 identical over 9 bases. This CDR3 has 14 residues. The V and J ends lost 5 bases and 7 bases, in that order; junction bases with no gene match: 9. CDR1 and CDR2 (germline): MNHEY, SMNVEV (reference sequence). In DNA, the CDR3 is TGTGCCAGCAGTCTAGGGACAGGGTTATGGGAGCAGTACTTC. It yields the protein CASSLGTGLWEQYF.

V gene TRBV7-8 combines with J gene TRBJ1-3; the match to TRBD1 covers 11 bases. Germline values: CDR1 SGHVS, CDR2 FQNEAQ. The CDR3 sequence is 14 residues long. V trimming: 8 bases; J trimming: 3 bases; junction bases outside the gene matches: 3. CDR3 amino acids: CASRDRGIGNTIYF. The CDR3 DNA sequence: TGTGCCAGCCGGGACAGGGGGATTGGAAACACCATATATTTT.

The V gene is TRBV24-1, the J gene TRBJ2-7, with D perhaps matching TRBD1 (6 bases). Germline lookup yields CDR1 KGHDR and CDR2 SFDVKD. CDR3 length: 16 residues. V was clipped by 4 bases and J by 5 bases, with 20 bases between them. CDR3: CATSEWGLSSIHEQYF. The CDR3 nucleotides read TGTGCCACCAGTGAGTGGGGGCTTTCGTCGATCCACGAGCAGTACTTC.

V and J are TRBV27 and TRBJ1-5; 8 bases align to TRBD1. CDR3 length: 18 amino acids. Germline values: CDR1 MNHEY, CDR2 SMNVEV (reference sequence). With 6 bases clipped from V and 4 bases from J, the junction kept 17 bases outside the gene matches. CDR3 DNA sequence: TGTGCCAGCAGCCCACTCGGGGGCAGGGGGCGGCCGAATCAGCCCCAGCATTTT. It encodes CASSPLGGRGRPNQPQHF.

The chain recombines TRBV27 with TRBJ2-2, with D hard to call. V was shortened by 5 bases and J by 4 bases, with 5 bases between the two germline ends. This CDR3 contains 12 residues. Per the germline V gene, CDR1 is MNHEY and CDR2 is SMNVEV (reference sequence). CDR3 DNA sequence: TGTGCCAGCAGTCCGCCCACCGGGGAGCTGTTTTTT. It is translated as CASSPPTGELFF.

The count of this clone is one. The chain is built from TRBV28 and TRBJ1-2, with D tentatively TRBD1 (5 bases). The CDR3 loop spans 15 amino acids. Deletions cut 3 bases from V and 8 bases from J, with 19 bases between. Germline CDR1 and CDR2: MDHEN and SYDVKM. Written as DNA, the CDR3 is TGTGCCAGCAGTTTGGGTTTTCGGGGGAGTCGGGGCTACACCTTC. Amino acid sequence: CASSLGFRGSRGYTF.

The chain joins TRBV2 to TRBJ2-7; D perhaps matches TRBD2 (6 bases). The ends were cut back, 5 bases at V and 6 bases at J, with 17 bases in the middle. The CDR3 sequence is 14 residues long. Per the germline V gene, CDR1 is SNHLY and CDR2 is FYNNEI. In DNA form, the CDR3 reads TGTGCCAGCAGTCCGGGACTTGCTCCCGCCGAGCAGTACTTC. It specifies CASSPGLAPAEQYF.

The chain combines TRBV28 with TRBJ2-7; 8 bases map to TRBD1. V was clipped by 5 bases and J by 0 bases; unmatched bases: 3. CDR1 is MDHEN, CDR2 SYDVKM, per germline. The CDR3 has 14 residues. CDR3 bases: TGTGCCAGCAGTCGACAGGGGCCCTCCTACGAGCAGTACTTC. This codes for CASSRQGPSYEQYF. Together with reference TRBV28 and TRBJ2-7, the CDR3 gives the full variable domain: DVKVTQSSRYLVKRTGEKVFLECVQDMDHENMFWYRQDPGLGLRLIYFSYDVKMKEKGDIPEGYSVSREKKERFSLILESASTNQTSMYLCASSRQGPSYEQYFGPGTRLTVT.

The chain carries TRBV27 and TRBJ2-1; a possible D gene is TRBD2 (5 bases). Germline loops: CDR1 MNHEY, CDR2 SMNVEV (reference sequence). The CDR3 contains 13 residues. V gave up 0 bases and J gave up 10 bases, with 10 bases separating them. The CDR3 reads CASSLSGGGEQFF. DNA of the CDR3: TGTGCCAGCAGTTTATCGGGTGGCGGGGAGCAGTTCTTC.

This clone was seen a single time. This chain connects TRBV19 to TRBJ1-5; D is uncertain. This CDR3 has 15 residues. V dropped 3 bases and J dropped 0 bases, with 9 bases sitting between them. Germline CDR1 reads LNHDA; CDR2 reads SQIVND (reference sequence). In DNA, the CDR3 is TGTGCCAGTAGTATGGGTTTCACTAGCAATCAGCCCCAGCATTTT. It is translated as CASSMGFTSNQPQHF.

V usage is TRBV4-1 and J usage is TRBJ2-7; 10 nucleotides agree with TRBD2. Unmatched junction bases numbered 15, after V lost 3 bases and J lost 4 bases. CDR3 length: 18 residues. Germline CDR1 is MGHRA and CDR2 is YSYEKL. CDR3 sequence reads: CASSQTHNLAGGSYEQYF. The CDR3 region has the DNA TGCGCCAGCAGCCAGACCCACAATTTAGCGGGAGGTAGTTACGAGCAGTACTTC.

The gene calls are TRBV3-1 (or the pseudogene TRBV3-2) and TRBJ2-7; no clear D gene. Trimming removed 8 bases from V and 5 bases from J, with 13 bases in between. The germline V gene has CDR1 LGHDT and CDR2 YNNKEL (reference sequence). The CDR3 length is 12 residues. The CDR3 bases are TGTGCCAGCGTAGGATGGGCGAACGAGCAGTACTTC. It specifies CASVGWANEQYF.

In its sample, this clone was seen once. This CDR3 reads CASSRPGQHPETQYF. The CDR3 region has the DNA TGTGCCAGCAGCCGGCCGGGACAACATCCAGAGACCCAGTACTTC. V usage is TRBV7-8 and J usage is TRBJ2-5; the D gene is possibly TRBD1 (6 bases). Germline lookup yields CDR1 SGHVS and CDR2 FQNEAQ. This CDR3 is built from 15 residues. With 5 bases removed from V and 4 bases from J, the gap between germline ends came to 17 bases. Filled out from reference TRBV7-8 and TRBJ2-5, the complete variable domain reads GAGVSQSPRYKVAKRGQDVALRCDPISGHVSLFWYQQALGQGPEFLTYFQNEAQLDKSGLPSDRFFAERPEGSVSTLKIQRTQQEDSAVYLCASSRPGQHPETQYFGPGTRLLVL.

The chain joins TRBV7-2 to TRBJ2-3; 12 positions match TRBD2. This CDR3 region has 15 residues. The germline V gene has CDR1 SGHTA and CDR2 FQGNSA. V trimming: 5 bases; J trimming: 5 bases; junction bases outside the gene matches: 5. This CDR3 is CASSPTGLAGDTQYF. The CDR3 DNA is TGTGCCAGCAGCCCAACGGGACTAGCGGGAGATACGCAGTATTTT. Based on the CDR3 plus reference TRBV7-2 and TRBJ2-3, the full variable domain is GAGVSQSPSNKVTEKGKDVELRCDPISGHTALYWYRQSLGQGLEFLIYFQGNSAPDKSGLPSDRFSAERTGGSVSTLTIQRTQQEDSAVYLCASSPTGLAGDTQYFGPGTRLTVL.

The genes are TRBV30 and TRBJ2-7, with 13 nucleotides matching TRBD2. The CDR3 has 16 amino acids. The V gene's germline CDR1 is GTSNPN and CDR2 SVGIG (reference sequence). Trimming took 5 bases from V and 2 from J; bases not matched to a gene: 9. CDR3 nucleotides: TGTGCCTGGGGACTAGCGGGAGTAGGGGGAACCTACGAGCAGTACTTC. It specifies CAWGLAGVGGTYEQYF.

The genes are TRBV28 and TRBJ1-2, with D maybe TRBD1 (5 bases). V was clipped by 2 bases and J by 3 bases, with 16 bases between them. Germline V gene lookup returns CDR1 MDHEN and CDR2 SYDVKM. The length of the CDR3 is 16 residues. The CDR3 spells CASSLNRGGSDYGYTF. CDR3 bases: TGTGCCAGCAGTTTAAATCGTGGGGGATCGGACTATGGCTACACCTTC.

V usage is TRBV7-9 and J usage is TRBJ2-5; D is unclear. V was shortened by 3 bases and J by 5 bases, with 4 bases between the two germline ends. CDR1 is SEHNR and CDR2 is FQNEAQ in the germline V gene (reference sequence). The CDR3 spans 11 residues. The CDR3 reads CASSLAETQYF. In DNA form, the CDR3 reads TGTGCCAGCAGCTTGGCGGAGACCCAGTACTTC.

The genes are TRBV28 and TRBJ2-3, with 7 bases aligning to TRBD2. Per the germline V gene, CDR1 is MDHEN and CDR2 is SYDVKM. Germline trimming cut 8 bases from V and 0 bases from J; bases unmatched to any gene: 2. CDR3 length: 13 residues. The CDR3 sequence: CASRGVSTDTQYF. DNA of the CDR3: TGTGCCAGCCGGGGGGTAAGCACAGATACGCAGTATTTT.